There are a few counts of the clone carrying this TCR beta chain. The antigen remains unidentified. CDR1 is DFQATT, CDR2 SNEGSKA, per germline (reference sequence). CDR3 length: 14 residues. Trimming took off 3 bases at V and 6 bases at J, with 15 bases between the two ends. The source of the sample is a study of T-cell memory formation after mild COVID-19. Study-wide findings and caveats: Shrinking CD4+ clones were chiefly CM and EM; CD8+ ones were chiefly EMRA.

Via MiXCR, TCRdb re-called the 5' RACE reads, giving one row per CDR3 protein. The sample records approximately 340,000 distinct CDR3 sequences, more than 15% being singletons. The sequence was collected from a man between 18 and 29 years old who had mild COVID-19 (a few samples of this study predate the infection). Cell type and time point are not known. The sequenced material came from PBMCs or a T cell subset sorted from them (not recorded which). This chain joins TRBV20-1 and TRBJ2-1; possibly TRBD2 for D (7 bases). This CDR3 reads CSARSGGPPNEQFF. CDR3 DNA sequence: TGCAGTGCTAGGTCGGGGGGCCCCCCCAATGAGCAGTTCTTC.